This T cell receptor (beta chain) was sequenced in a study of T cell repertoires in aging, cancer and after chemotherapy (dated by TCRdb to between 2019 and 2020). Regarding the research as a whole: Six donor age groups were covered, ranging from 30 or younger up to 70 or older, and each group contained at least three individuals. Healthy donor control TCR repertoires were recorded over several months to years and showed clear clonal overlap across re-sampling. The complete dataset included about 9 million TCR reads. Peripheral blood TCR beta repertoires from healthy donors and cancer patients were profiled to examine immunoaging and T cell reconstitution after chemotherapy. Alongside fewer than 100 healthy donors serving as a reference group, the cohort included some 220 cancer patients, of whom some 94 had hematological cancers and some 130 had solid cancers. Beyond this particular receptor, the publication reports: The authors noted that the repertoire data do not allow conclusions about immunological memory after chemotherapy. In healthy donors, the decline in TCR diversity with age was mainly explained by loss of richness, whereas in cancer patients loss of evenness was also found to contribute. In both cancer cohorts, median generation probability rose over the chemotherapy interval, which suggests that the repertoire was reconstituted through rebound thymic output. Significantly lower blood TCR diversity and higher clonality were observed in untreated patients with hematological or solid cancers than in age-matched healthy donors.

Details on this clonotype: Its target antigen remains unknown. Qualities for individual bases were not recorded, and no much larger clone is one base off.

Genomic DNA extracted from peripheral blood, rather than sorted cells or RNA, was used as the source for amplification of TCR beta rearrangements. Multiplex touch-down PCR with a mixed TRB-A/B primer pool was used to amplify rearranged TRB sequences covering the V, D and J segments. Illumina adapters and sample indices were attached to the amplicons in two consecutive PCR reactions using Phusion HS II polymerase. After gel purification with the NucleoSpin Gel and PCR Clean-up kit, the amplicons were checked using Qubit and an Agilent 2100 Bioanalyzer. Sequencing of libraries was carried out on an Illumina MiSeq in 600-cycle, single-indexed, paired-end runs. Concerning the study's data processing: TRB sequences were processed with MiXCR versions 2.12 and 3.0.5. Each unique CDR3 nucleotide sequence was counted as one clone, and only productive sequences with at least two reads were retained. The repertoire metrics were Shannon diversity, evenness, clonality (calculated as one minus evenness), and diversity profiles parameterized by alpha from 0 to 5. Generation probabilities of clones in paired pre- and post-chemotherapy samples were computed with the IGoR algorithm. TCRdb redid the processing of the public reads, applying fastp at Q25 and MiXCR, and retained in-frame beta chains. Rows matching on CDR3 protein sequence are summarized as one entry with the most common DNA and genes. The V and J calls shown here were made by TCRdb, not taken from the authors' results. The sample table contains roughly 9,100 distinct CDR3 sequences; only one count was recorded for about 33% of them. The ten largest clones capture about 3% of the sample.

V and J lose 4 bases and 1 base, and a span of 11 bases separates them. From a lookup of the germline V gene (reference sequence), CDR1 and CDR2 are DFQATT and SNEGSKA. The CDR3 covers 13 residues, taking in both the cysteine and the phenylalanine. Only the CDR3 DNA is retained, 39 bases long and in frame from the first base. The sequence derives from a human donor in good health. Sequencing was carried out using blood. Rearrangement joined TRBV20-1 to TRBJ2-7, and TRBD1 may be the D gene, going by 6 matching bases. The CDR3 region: CSATRTVSYEQYF. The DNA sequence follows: TGCAGTGCTACCCGGACAGTTTCCTACGAGCAGTACTTC.